The 3 T cell receptor beta chains below all came from one sample that was sequenced in a study of blood T cell repertoires in COVID-19 (dated by TCRdb to 2018 to 2020). Library method: the immunoSEQ multiplex PCR assay. This is the immuneACCESS table as TCRdb keeps it, with only in-frame sequences that have V and J called. A part of the clones is gone; compared with another copy, unresolved V genes explain less than half, and the rest is unexplained. This sample gives about 150,000 clones in total; 60% to 85% of them show up just once. The top ten clonotypes cover roughly 1.7% of the sample. Specimen: peripheral blood. These receptors were collected from a man older than 75 with acute or convalescent COVID-19.

The chain has TRBV6-5 and TRBJ2-7; 7 bases agree with TRBD1. Germline CDR1 is MNHEY and CDR2 is SVGAGI. This CDR3 spans 14 amino acids. The ends lost 0 bases at V and 2 bases at J; junction bases unmatched: 1. In DNA form, the CDR3 reads TGTGCCAGCAGTTACTCGGGACAGCCCTACGAGCAGTACGTC. Translating gives CASSYSGQPYEQYV.

This chain joins TRBV3-1 (or the pseudogene TRBV3-2) and TRBJ2-5, with TRBD2 as a possible D gene (6 bases). Trimming shortened V by 4 bases and J by 5 bases, and 14 bases separated the two germline ends. CDR1 is LGHDT, CDR2 YNNKEL, per germline (reference sequence). The CDR3 is 14 amino acids. The CDR3 DNA sequence: TGTGCCAGCAGCCCCGGGCTAGCGAGGGAGACCCAGTACTTC. Encoded protein: CASSPGLARETQYF.

The chain links TRBV19 to TRBJ1-5; 10 nucleotides line up with TRBD1. Germline V gene lookup returns CDR1 LNHDA and CDR2 SQIVND (reference sequence). The CDR3 loop spans 14 amino acids. V shed 5 bases, J shed 11 bases, and the junction held 9 bases outside the gene matches. CDR3 DNA: TGTGCCAGTAGTGACCGGGACAGGGGAGGTACCCAGCATTTT. It encodes CASSDRDRGGTQHF.